A single sample gave rise to the 12 T cell receptor beta chains below, sequenced in a study of cytomegalovirus exposure and HLA in healthy donors. The PCR employed 60 Vbeta primers together with 13 Jbeta primers. Sequencing used immunoSEQ multiplex PCR; TCRdb keeps in-frame clones, though not all of them. The table includes roughly 100,000 clones, 60% to 85% detected once. Sequenced: PBMCs. Every receptor here comes from a man aged 45-65 years in good health and CMV-seropositive.

This clone was observed a handful of times. The chain uses TRBV29-1 and TRBJ2-7; possible D gene TRBD1, 6 bases. V dropped 2 bases and J dropped 6 bases, with 14 bases sitting between them. This CDR3 has 13 amino acids. CDR1 SQVTM and CDR2 ANQGSEA come from the germline V gene. The DNA of the CDR3 is TGCAGCGTTGAAACAGGGAGTGACATCGAGCAGTACTTC. Encoded protein: CSVETGSDIEQYF.

The CDR3 DNA is TGTGCCATCACCGGGGACAGGGTTGCCCACGAGCAGTACTTC. Its translation is CAITGDRVAHEQYF. The chain carries TRBV10-3 and TRBJ2-7, with 9 bases matching TRBD1. CDR3 length: 14 residues. Unmatched junction bases numbered 9, after V lost 7 bases and J lost 5 bases. Germline V gives CDR1 ENHRY, CDR2 SYGVKD.

The V gene is TRBV4-2, the J gene TRBJ1-4; no clear D gene. The germline V gene has CDR1 LGHNA and CDR2 YNFKEQ. V lost 4 bases and J 3 bases, leaving 12 bases between the germline ends. The CDR3 is 15 residues long. In DNA form, the CDR3 reads TGTGCCAGCAGCCGGAATCAGGAGGCTAATGAAAAACTGTTTTTT. It encodes CASSRNQEANEKLFF.

V is TRBV13 and J is TRBJ2-5; D may be TRBD2 (6 bases). The CDR3 is 15 residues long. V was pared by 2 bases and J by 5 bases, with 15 bases between. Germline loops: CDR1 PRHDT, CDR2 FYEKMQ (reference sequence). The CDR3 sequence: CASSLYGRGWETQYF. CDR3 bases: TGTGCCAGCAGCTTATACGGGAGAGGTTGGGAGACCCAGTACTTC.

The sample holds one count of this clone. V gene TRBV15 combines with J gene TRBJ2-1; a weak D match, TRBD1 (5 bases). The CDR3 totals 15 residues. From germline, CDR1 is LNHNV and CDR2 YYDKDF (reference sequence). Trimming left V 0 bases short and J 6 bases short, with 12 bases between. CDR3 DNA sequence: TGTGCCACCAGCAGAGATTCGGTAGGGGCCAATGAGCAGTTCTTC. It encodes CATSRDSVGANEQFF. Full variable domain (remainder filled in from reference TRBV15 and TRBJ2-1): DAMVIQNPRYQVTQFGKPVTLSCSQTLNHNVMYWYQQKSSQAPKLLFHYYDKDFNNEADTPDNFQSRRPNTSFCFLDIRSPGLGDTAMYLCATSRDSVGANEQFFGPGTRLTVL.

This clone occurred once. The V call is TRBV9, the J call TRBJ2-2; 7 bases match TRBD1. Per the germline V gene, CDR1 is SGDLS and CDR2 is YYNGEE. This CDR3 has 13 amino acids. V dropped 3 bases and J dropped 7; count of bases not matched to a gene: 3. As DNA, the CDR3 is TGTGCCAGCAGCGGAACAGGGGACGGGGAGCTGTTTTTT. Translation: CASSGTGDGELFF.

The V and J genes are TRBV14 and TRBJ2-2; 7 bases are shared with TRBD2. Per the germline V gene, CDR1 is SGHDN and CDR2 is FVKESK. The J segment lost 4 bases and the V segment lost 2 bases, leaving 4 bases of the junction unmatched. CDR3 length: 15 amino acids. The CDR3 nucleotides read TGTGCCAGCAGCCAACGCCCTAGCGGCACCGGGGAGCTGTTTTTT. Translated, it gives CASSQRPSGTGELFF.

This clone appeared once. This rearrangement joins TRBV9 to TRBJ2-1, with TRBD2 identical over 9 bases. J was trimmed by 5 bases and V by 4 bases; bases with no gene match: 10. This CDR3 is built from 16 residues. The V gene's germline CDR1 is SGDLS and CDR2 YYNGEE. CDR3 in amino acids: CASSPHASGVDNEQFF. In DNA form, the CDR3 reads TGTGCCAGCAGCCCCCACGCTAGCGGGGTTGACAATGAGCAGTTCTTC.

The rearrangement uses TRBV19 and TRBJ2-6, with D maybe TRBD2 (5 bases). V lost 4 bases and J lost 2, with 15 bases in between. The CDR3 runs to 17 residues. CDR1 and CDR2 (germline): LNHDA, SQIVND (reference sequence). The CDR3 DNA reads TGTGCCAGTAGTAGAAGCGTGGACTCGCCTGGGGCCAACGTCCTGACTTTC. Translated, it gives CASSRSVDSPGANVLTF.

The rearrangement uses TRBV7-9 and TRBJ2-7; 7 nucleotides match TRBD1. CDR3 length: 14 amino acids. CDR1 and CDR2 (germline): SEHNR, FQNEAQ (reference sequence). With 3 bases clipped from V and 2 bases from J, the junction kept 4 bases outside the gene matches. The CDR3 loop reads CASSLGQWTYEQYF. CDR3 bases: TGTGCCAGCAGCTTGGGACAGTGGACCTACGAGCAGTACTTC.

This chain joins TRBV25-1 and TRBJ1-2; D gene ambiguous. With 2 bases removed from V and 0 bases from J, the gap between germline ends came to 4 bases. From germline, CDR1 is MGHDK and CDR2 SYGVNS. The CDR3 runs to 13 residues. CDR3 residues: CASSEVANYGYTF. CDR3 nucleotide sequence: TGTGCCAGCAGTGAAGTCGCTAACTATGGCTACACCTTC.

This clone has just one count. The chain links TRBV11-3 to TRBJ2-1; tentative D call: TRBD1 (5 bases). The CDR3 has 16 amino acids. Germline V gene lookup returns CDR1 SGHNT and CDR2 YENEEA. V was trimmed by 5 bases and J by 8 bases, leaving 22 bases between them. DNA of the CDR3: TGTGCCAGCAGCCCCCGGGCAGGGCGGCTTGATGATGAGCAGTTCTTC. Translated: CASSPRAGRLDDEQFF. The full variable domain, in which reference TRBV11-3 and TRBJ2-1 provide the parts outside the CDR3, is EAGVVQSPRYKIIEKKQPVAFWCNPISGHNTLYWYLQNLGQGPELLIRYENEEAVDDSQLPKDRFSAERLKGVDSTLKIQPAELGDSAVYLCASSPRAGRLDDEQFFGPGTRLTVL.